A single sample is the source of the 8 T cell receptor beta chains below, sequenced in a study of blood T cell repertoires in COVID-19. Profiled with immunoSEQ multiplex PCR; TCRdb holds only in-frame clones, not every one. The table has 150,000 to 200,000 clones, around nine tenths seen once; the top ten hold 12%. The sequencing input was peripheral blood. Receptor source: a woman in her 70s with COVID-19, enrolled during active disease.

The CDR3 protein is CASSFQGRDIQYF. Here the CDR3 DNA reads TGTGCCAGCAGCTTCCAGGGGAGGGACATTCAGTACTTC. This chain uses TRBV7-2 with TRBJ2-4; D is perhaps TRBD2 (7 bases). CDR1 and CDR2 from the germline V gene are SGHTA and FQGNSA. The V gene lost 3 bases and the J gene lost 8 bases, with 11 bases spanning the gap. The CDR3 runs to 13 residues.

The sample holds a few counts of this clone. This sequence joins TRBV5-6 and TRBJ2-5, with D possibly matching TRBD2 (5 bases). The CDR3 is made up of 13 amino acids. Germline-derived CDR1 and CDR2 are SGHDT and YYEEEE. The V end lost 4 bases, the J end lost 5 bases, and 12 bases lay between the germline ends. CDR3 residues: CASSVTTGETQYF. CDR3 sequence (DNA): TGTGCCAGCAGCGTCACTACGGGGGAGACCCAGTACTTC.

The chain is built from TRBV27 and TRBJ2-2; 11 positions match TRBD2. V was clipped by 4 bases and J by 2 bases; unmatched bases: 6. The V gene's germline CDR1 is MNHEY and CDR2 SMNVEV (reference sequence). The CDR3 length is 17 residues. CDR3 in DNA: TGTGCCAGCAGTTGGCGAGGACTAGCGGGTAACACCGGGGAGCTGTTTTTT. It translates to CASSWRGLAGNTGELFF.

V and J are TRBV27 and TRBJ2-7; D remains ambiguous. This CDR3 region has 15 residues. Germline V gene lookup returns CDR1 MNHEY and CDR2 SMNVEV (reference sequence). The germline V and J ends were trimmed by 4 bases and 0 bases, with 13 bases remaining between them. Here the CDR3 reads CASSSEYISSYEQYF. The CDR3 DNA reads TGTGCCAGCAGTTCGGAGTACATCTCCTCCTACGAGCAGTACTTC.

The chain carries TRBV9 and TRBJ2-1; 13 bases are shared with TRBD2. The trim removed 0 bases at V and 3 bases at J, leaving 3 bases unmatched. The CDR3 has 17 amino acids. Per germline, CDR1 SGDLS and CDR2 YYNGEE. CDR3 DNA: TGTGCCAGCAGCGTAGGACTAGCGGGAGGAGGCTACAATGAGCAGTTCTTC. It specifies CASSVGLAGGGYNEQFF.

The chain is built from TRBV4-2 and TRBJ2-7; D perhaps matches TRBD1 (5 bases). This CDR3 has 15 amino acids. The germline CDR1 and CDR2 sequences are LGHNA and YNFKEQ. V lost 0 bases to trimming and J lost 7 bases, with 16 bases between them. CDR3 DNA sequence: TGTGCCAGCAGCCAAGATTTAATCGTAGCAGGGGAGCAGTACTTC. Amino acid sequence: CASSQDLIVAGEQYF.

There are a few counts of this clone. This chain uses TRBV7-9 with TRBJ2-7; TRBD1 matches 10 bases. The V gene's germline CDR1 is SEHNR and CDR2 FQNEAQ (reference sequence). The CDR3 runs to 16 residues. V shed 1 base and J 4 bases; nucleotides not matched to a gene: 7. CDR3 protein: CASSLGIPGQGYEQYF. CDR3 bases: TGTGCCAGCAGCTTAGGAATTCCGGGACAGGGGTACGAGCAGTACTTC.

The chain combines TRBV29-1 with TRBJ2-7; D is possibly TRBD2 (7 bases). Between the trimmed V and J ends, which lost 6 bases and 6 bases, there was a span of 15 bases. Germline V lookup: CDR1 SQVTM, CDR2 ANQGSEA. The CDR3 length is 12 residues. The CDR3 region is CSVTGGDGEQYF. The DNA of the CDR3 is TGCAGCGTCACGGGGGGCGATGGCGAGCAGTACTTC.